These 18 T cell receptor beta chains originate from one sample sequenced in a study of blood T cell repertoires in COVID-19. The repertoire was sequenced with immunoSEQ multiplex PCR; TCRdb's copy has only in-frame clones and lacks some. Here the sample spans approximately 75,000 clones, approximately 86% being singletons. The sample consisted of peripheral blood. Every receptor here comes from an elderly man with COVID-19, enrolled during active disease.

The chain joins TRBV10-1 to TRBJ2-1; 8 bases map to TRBD2. V trimming: 5 bases; J trimming: 8 bases; junction bases outside the gene matches: 8. The CDR3 totals 14 residues. The V gene's germline CDR1 is WNHNN and CDR2 SYGVQD (reference sequence). CDR3 region: CASSPAGGIDEQFF. CDR3 DNA sequence: TGCGCCAGCAGTCCCGCGGGGGGCATCGATGAGCAGTTCTTC.

The rearrangement links TRBV15 to TRBJ2-7; weak D call: TRBD1 (6 bases). V lost 0 bases to trimming and J lost 3 bases, with 15 bases between them. The germline V gene has CDR1 LNHNV and CDR2 YYDKDF (reference sequence). The CDR3 totals 16 residues. For the CDR3, the DNA is TGTGCCACCAGCAGAGAAGGGCAGGGGTCAAGCTACGAGCAGTACTTC. Protein: CATSREGQGSSYEQYF.

This chain connects TRBV5-1 to TRBJ1-4; D remains unclear. Trimming removed 2 bases from V and 7 bases from J, with 12 bases in between. Per germline, CDR1 SGHRS and CDR2 YFSETQ. The CDR3 consists of 14 residues. CDR3 DNA sequence: TGCGCCAGCAGCTTACTGTCCCGTAGTGAAAAACTGTTTTTT. Encoded protein: CASSLLSRSEKLFF.

This chain connects TRBV9 to TRBJ1-6; D perhaps matches TRBD1 (5 bases). The V end lost 3 bases, the J end lost 13 bases, and 17 bases lay between the germline ends. CDR1 SGDLS and CDR2 YYNGEE come from the germline V gene. The CDR3 is 14 amino acids. CDR3 bases: TGTGCCAGCAGCGCCACCGGGACTAACCGCCCCCTCCACTTT. Translated: CASSATGTNRPLHF.

The chain is built from TRBV19 and TRBJ2-1; a possible D gene is TRBD1 (6 bases). In germline, CDR1 is LNHDA, CDR2 SQIVND (reference sequence). Trimming removed 8 bases at V and 2 bases at J, with 10 bases between. CDR3 length: 13 amino acids. CDR3 residues: CASSRTAYNEQFF. DNA of the CDR3: TGTGCCAGTTCTCGGACAGCCTACAATGAGCAGTTCTTC.

The genes are TRBV3-1 (or the pseudogene TRBV3-2) and TRBJ2-4; D is ambiguous. Trimming stripped 4 bases from V and 0 bases from J, with 7 bases between. The germline CDR1 and CDR2 sequences are LGHDT and YNNKEL (reference sequence). The CDR3 loop spans 14 amino acids. The CDR3 sequence: CASSPLLAKNIQYF. In DNA form, the CDR3 reads TGTGCCAGCAGCCCTCTCCTAGCCAAAAACATTCAGTACTTC.

V usage is TRBV18 and J usage is TRBJ2-5, with D perhaps matching TRBD1 (6 bases). CDR1 and CDR2 (germline): KGHSH, LQKENI. The CDR3 consists of 14 residues. Trimming stripped 2 bases from V and 2 bases from J, with 9 bases between. For the CDR3, the DNA is TGTGCCAGCTCACCAGACAGGTCTCAAGAGACCCAGTACTTC. Translation: CASSPDRSQETQYF. Supplemented by reference TRBV18 and TRBJ2-5, the full variable domain reads NAGVMQNPRHLVRRRGQEARLRCSPMKGHSHVYWYRQLPEEGLKFMVYLQKENIIDESGMPKERFSAEFPKEGPSILRIQQVVRGDSAAYFCASSPDRSQETQYFGPGTRLLVL.

This CDR3 reads CASSLSVNTEAFF. The CDR3 bases are TGTGCCAGCAGCTTGTCAGTGAACACTGAAGCTTTCTTT. J is TRBJ1-1 and V is TRBV11-1; the D is unclear. This CDR3 is built from 13 residues. V shed 3 bases and J shed 0 bases, with 5 bases lying between them. Germline values: CDR1 SGHAT, CDR2 FQDESV (reference sequence).

This chain uses TRBV19 with TRBJ1-3; weak D call: TRBD1 (6 bases). V lost 7 bases and J lost 2, with 15 bases in between. Germline CDR1 reads LNHDA; CDR2 reads SQIVND (reference sequence). This CDR3 spans 15 amino acids. The CDR3 DNA reads as TGTGCCAGTACCAATGCGGGGGCGGCTGGAAACACCATATATTTT. It is translated as CASTNAGAAGNTIYF.

This clone was detected a few times. The J gene is TRBJ2-5, the V gene TRBV3-1 (or the pseudogene TRBV3-2); a possible D gene is TRBD2 (6 bases). The CDR3 is 15 residues long. From germline, CDR1 is LGHDT and CDR2 YNNKEL (reference sequence). Trimming removed 1 base from V and 4 bases from J, with 13 bases in between. As DNA, the CDR3 is TGTGCCAGCAGCCAAGCTATTAGCGGCCCAGAGACCCAGTACTTC. As protein: CASSQAISGPETQYF.

The V and J genes are TRBV7-9 and TRBJ1-1; TRBD1 aligns across 8 bases. Germline CDR1 SEHNR, CDR2 FQNEAQ (reference sequence). V was pared by 4 bases and J by 5 bases, with 6 bases of the junction left unmatched. The CDR3 totals 14 residues. The CDR3 spells CASSSQGVGTEAFF. The CDR3 nucleotides are TGTGCCAGCAGCTCACAGGGGGTAGGAACTGAAGCTTTCTTT.

This clone was detected only once. The chain employs TRBV6-5 and TRBJ2-1; 8 nucleotides match TRBD1. The CDR3 totals 13 residues. The germline V gene has CDR1 MNHEY and CDR2 SVGAGI. Trimming cost V 7 bases and J 7 bases; bases outside gene matches: 6. The CDR3 here is CASIGTGRNEQFF. CDR3 bases: TGTGCCAGCATTGGGACAGGACGTAATGAGCAGTTCTTC.

The genes are TRBV5-1 and TRBJ1-6, with a weak D call TRBD1 (5 bases). Germline V lookup: CDR1 SGHRS, CDR2 YFSETQ. The ends were cut back, 6 bases at V and 5 bases at J, with 18 bases in the middle. This CDR3 has 16 residues. In DNA, the CDR3 is TGCGCCAGCAAACCCACCAACAGGTGGAATAATTCACCCCTCCACTTT. This translates into CASKPTNRWNNSPLHF.

The rearrangement links TRBV18 to TRBJ1-5; unclear D gene. V lost 3 bases and J lost 4, with 13 bases in between. The CDR3 consists of 15 residues. Germline loops: CDR1 KGHSH, CDR2 LQKENI. The CDR3 loop is CASSPRTGKNQPQHF. CDR3 sequence (DNA): TGTGCCAGCTCACCCCGGACGGGGAAAAATCAGCCCCAGCATTTT.

The gene calls are TRBV5-5 and TRBJ1-5, with 11 bases lining up with TRBD1. The CDR3 extends over 15 amino acids. V lost 3 bases and J lost 6; bases outside the gene matches: 5. In germline, CDR1 is SGHKS, CDR2 YYEKEE (reference sequence). CDR3 sequence (DNA): TGTGCCAGCAGCTGGACAGGGGGCGCGGCTCAGCCCCAGCATTTT. Amino acids: CASSWTGGAAQPQHF.

The chain uses TRBV28 and TRBJ1-1, with TRBD1 identical over 12 bases. The CDR3 sequence is 16 residues long. Per the germline V gene, CDR1 is MDHEN and CDR2 is SYDVKM. Trimming took 5 bases from V and 6 from J; bases not matched to a gene: 10. In DNA, the CDR3 is TGTGCCAGCAGTCCCGGGACAGGGGGCGTTAATGCTGAAGCTTTCTTT. This codes for CASSPGTGGVNAEAFF.

The genes are TRBV4-1 and TRBJ2-2; D call uncertain. The CDR3 spans 13 residues. From germline, CDR1 is MGHRA and CDR2 YSYEKL. Trimming stripped 1 base from V and 4 bases from J, with 4 bases between. CDR3 protein: CASSQVSTGELFF. CDR3 DNA sequence: TGCGCCAGCAGCCAAGTGAGCACCGGGGAGCTGTTTTTT.

The genes are TRBV3-1 (or the pseudogene TRBV3-2) and TRBJ2-5; D not certain. V shed 3 bases and J shed 6 bases, with 8 bases lying between them. CDR1 is LGHDT and CDR2 is YNNKEL in the germline V gene (reference sequence). The CDR3 is made up of 12 amino acids. This CDR3 is CASSQSSQTQYF. The DNA for the CDR3 is TGTGCCAGCAGCCAGAGTAGCCAGACCCAGTACTTC.